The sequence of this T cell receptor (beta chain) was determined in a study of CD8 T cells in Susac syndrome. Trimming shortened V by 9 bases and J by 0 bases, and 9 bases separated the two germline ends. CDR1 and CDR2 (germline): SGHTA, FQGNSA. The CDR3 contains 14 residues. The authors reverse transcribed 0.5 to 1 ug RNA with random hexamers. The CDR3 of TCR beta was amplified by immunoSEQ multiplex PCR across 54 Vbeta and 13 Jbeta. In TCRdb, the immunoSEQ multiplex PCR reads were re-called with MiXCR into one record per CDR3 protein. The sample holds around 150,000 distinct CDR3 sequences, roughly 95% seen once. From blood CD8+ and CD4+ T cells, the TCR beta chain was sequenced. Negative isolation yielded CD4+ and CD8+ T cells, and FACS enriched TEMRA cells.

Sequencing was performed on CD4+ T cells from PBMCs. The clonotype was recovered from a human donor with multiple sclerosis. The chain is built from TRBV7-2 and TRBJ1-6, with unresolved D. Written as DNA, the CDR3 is TGTGCCAGTCAATTAAGCTCCTATAATTCACCCCTCCACTTT. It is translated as CASQLSSYNSPLHF.